The 26 T cell receptor beta chains below all came from one sample that was sequenced in a study of regulatory T cells in long-lasting Graves disease. Construction of the TCR beta libraries employed iRepertoire HTBI primers in conjunction with Arm-PCR of CDR3 regions. TCRdb recomputed calls from the multiplex PCR reads with MiXCR, one row per CDR3 protein. The top ten hold 12% of the sample, which has 500,000 or so distinct CDR3 sequences, 15% to 20% seen once. The time point was: newly diagnosed GD, antithyroid drugs for less than 3 months. Preparation of the TCR library used RNA extracted from PBMCs. The sample was also linked to a second study, of T cells in Graves' hyperthyroidism and ophthalmopathy.

This specimen was peripheral blood mononuclear cells (PBMCs), taken at new diagnosis, from a patient treated with antithyroid drugs. These receptor sequences come from a middle-aged man with Graves disease.

This clonotype came up many times. This chain uses TRBV28 with TRBJ2-3, with D uncertain. V gave up 6 bases and J gave up 7 bases, with 8 bases separating them. The CDR3 is 11 residues long. Germline CDR1 MDHEN, CDR2 SYDVKM. This CDR3 is CASSSSNTQYF. In nucleotides, the CDR3 is TGTGCCAGCAGCTCGTCAAATACGCAGTATTTT.

This clonotype was detected many times. The J gene is TRBJ1-4, the V gene TRBV7-2, with D possibly being TRBD1 (6 bases). Trimming left V 3 bases short and J 0 bases short, with 8 bases between. Germline V gene data show CDR1 as SGHTA and CDR2 as FQGNSA. CDR3 length equals 15 residues. CDR3 loop: CASSFQGTTNEKLFF. CDR3 nucleotides: TGTGCCAGCAGCTTCCAGGGGACAACTAATGAAAAACTGTTTTTT.

This clonotype occurred many times. The genes are TRBV18 and TRBJ2-5; 8 bases agree with TRBD1. CDR3 size: 14 residues. Trimming at V came to 5 bases and at J to 7 bases, leaving 9 bases not matched to a gene. Germline CDR1 and CDR2: KGHSH and LQKENI. Here the CDR3 DNA reads TGTGCCAGCTCATCGACAGGGGCCCCAGGGACCCAGTACTTC. Its translation: CASSSTGAPGTQYF.

This chain uses TRBV10-3 with TRBJ1-6, with D uncertain. Germline CDR1 ENHRY, CDR2 SYGVKD. Trimming cost V 4 bases and J 9 bases, with 13 bases left between them. This CDR3 has 14 residues. CDR3 nucleotides: TGTGCCATCAGTGGGGAGGGTAACGGTTCACCCCTCCACTTT. Residues: CAISGEGNGSPLHF.

This clonotype was seen ten or more times. The chain joins TRBV28 to TRBJ2-1; no clear D gene. Germline loops: CDR1 MDHEN, CDR2 SYDVKM. Trimming removed 9 bases from V and 5 bases from J, with 8 bases in between. The CDR3 contains 11 residues. The CDR3 protein is CASEVHNEQFF. CDR3 DNA sequence: TGTGCCAGTGAGGTGCACAATGAGCAGTTCTTC.

The V and J genes are TRBV19 and TRBJ2-1, with D possibly matching TRBD2 (5 bases). Germline CDR1 LNHDA, CDR2 SQIVND (reference sequence). The CDR3 has 13 residues. Trimming cost V 4 bases and J 9 bases, with 13 bases left between them. CDR3 sequence reads: CASSNSGSGEQFF. The DNA of the CDR3 is TGTGCCAGTAGTAACTCGGGGTCCGGTGAGCAGTTCTTC.

The table lists this clonotype with many counts. At one end, the junction sequence differs from germline, possibly due to a read error. V and J are TRBV12-3 or TRBV12-4 and TRBJ1-2, with 7 bases identical to TRBD1. CDR3 length: 14 amino acids. CDR3 sequence: CAGRNAGGYDGYTF. The DNA for the CDR3 is TGTGCCGGCAGAAATGCAGGGGGTTATGATGGCTACACCTTC.

The genes are TRBV7-9 and TRBJ2-1; 11 nucleotides match TRBD2. The length of the CDR3 is 17 residues. Trimming removed 5 bases from V and 5 bases from J; junction bases left unmatched: 11. Germline-derived CDR1 and CDR2 are SEHNR and FQNEAQ (reference sequence). The chain's CDR3 is CASSTRTSGLINNEQFF. CDR3 DNA: TGTGCCAGCAGCACCAGGACTAGCGGGCTGATAAACAATGAGCAGTTCTTC. Full variable domain (remainder filled in from reference TRBV7-9 and TRBJ2-1): DTGVSQNPRHKITKRGQNVTFRCDPISEHNRLYWYRQTLGQGPEFLTYFQNEAQLEKSRLLSDRFSAERPKGSFSTLEIQRTEQGDSAMYLCASSTRTSGLINNEQFFGPGTRLTVL.

This clonotype was counted many times. The J gene is TRBJ2-1, the V gene TRBV5-1; TRBD1 matches 10 bases. Germline CDR1 is SGHRS and CDR2 is YFSETQ. This CDR3 has 17 residues. After removal of 0 bases from V and 3 bases from J, the junction contained 6 bases not matched to a gene. For the CDR3, the DNA is TGCGCCAGCAGCTTGGGGTCGGGACAGGGGAGCTACAATGAGCAGTTCTTC. Residues: CASSLGSGQGSYNEQFF.

This clonotype was found many times. The chain has TRBV6-1 and TRBJ1-5, with TRBD1 as a possible D gene (5 bases). V was cut by 6 bases and J by 4 bases, with 10 bases left in between. Germline V CDR1 and CDR2: MNHNS, SASEGT. CDR3 length: 13 amino acids. Here the CDR3 DNA reads TGTGCCAGCAGCAACGGGGCAAATCAGCCCCAGCATTTT. It yields the protein CASSNGANQPQHF.

Ten or more counts support this clonotype. The CDR3, as DNA: TGTGCCAGCACGTCGAACTACGAGCAGTACTTC. The encoded protein is CASTSNYEQYF. This sequence joins TRBV28 and TRBJ2-7, with unresolved D. The length of the CDR3 is 11 residues. V lost 7 bases, J lost 3 bases, and 7 bases lay in between. CDR1 MDHEN and CDR2 SYDVKM come from the germline V gene.

This clonotype came up many times. The rearrangement links TRBV7-3 to TRBJ2-3; a possible D gene is TRBD2 (5 bases). The CDR3 length is 15 residues. V dropped 0 bases and J dropped 1 base, with 8 bases sitting between them. Germline V lookup: CDR1 SGHTA, CDR2 FQGTGA. Here the CDR3 DNA reads TGTGCCAGCAGCTTAACTCAGCGGCGCACAGATACGCAGTATTTT. Protein sequence: CASSLTQRRTDTQYF.

In this sample, this clonotype turned up many times. The V gene is TRBV10-3, the J gene TRBJ1-5, with a tentative D call TRBD1 (5 bases). Germline CDR1 reads ENHRY; CDR2 reads SYGVKD. V lost 6 bases and J lost 4, with 10 bases in between. The length of the CDR3 is 13 residues. This chain's CDR3 is CAISGGENQPQHF. The CDR3 DNA is TGTGCCATCAGCGGGGGTGAGAATCAGCCCCAGCATTTT.

The rearrangement joins TRBV19 to TRBJ2-2; unclear D gene. Per the germline V gene, CDR1 is LNHDA and CDR2 is SQIVND (reference sequence). V was clipped by 0 bases and J by 6 bases, with 5 bases between them. The CDR3 has 13 amino acids. The CDR3 bases are TGTGCCAGTAGTATAGATCGGGCCGGGGAGCTGTTTTTT. Protein: CASSIDRAGELFF. The full variable domain, with the rest looked up from reference TRBV19 and TRBJ2-2, is DGGITQSPKYLFRKEGQNVTLSCEQNLNHDAMYWYRQDPGQGLRLIYYSQIVNDFQKGDIAEGYSVSREKKESFPLTVTSAQKNPTAFYLCASSIDRAGELFFGEGSRLTVL.

The chain employs TRBV28 and TRBJ2-3; 10 nucleotides agree with TRBD2. This CDR3 spans 15 amino acids. V lost 4 bases, J lost 6 bases, and 7 bases stayed unmatched. The germline V gene encodes CDR1 MDHEN and CDR2 SYDVKM. The CDR3 DNA follows: TGTGCCAGCAGTTACAGCGGGGGGGCGACCGATACGCAGTATTTT. As protein: CASSYSGGATDTQYF. Looking up the rest from reference TRBV28 and TRBJ2-3 gives the full variable domain: DVKVTQSSRYLVKRTGEKVFLECVQDMDHENMFWYRQDPGLGLRLIYFSYDVKMKEKGDIPEGYSVSREKKERFSLILESASTNQTSMYLCASSYSGGATDTQYFGPGTRLTVL.

There are many counts of this clonotype. The V and J genes are TRBV30 and TRBJ2-7, with unresolved D. Per the germline V gene, CDR1 is GTSNPN and CDR2 is SVGIG (reference sequence). Trimming stripped 3 bases from V and 4 bases from J, with 7 bases between. The CDR3 has 11 amino acids. The CDR3 loop reads CAWSLAYEQYF. CDR3 DNA sequence: TGTGCCTGGAGCCTTGCGTACGAGCAGTACTTC. The variable domain in full, with the rest retrieved from reference TRBV30 and TRBJ2-7, is SQTIHQWPATLVQPVGSPLSLECTVEGTSNPNLYWYRQAAGRGLQLLFYSVGIGQISSEVPQNLSASRPQDRQFILSSKKLLLSDSGFYLCAWSLAYEQYFGPGTRLTVT.

This clonotype has more than one count but fewer than ten. An end of the junction differs from the germline gene, which may be a read error. V gene TRBV10-3 combines with J gene TRBJ2-4, with TRBD1 matching 10 bases. CDR1 is ENHRY and CDR2 is SYGVKD in the germline V gene. The CDR3 is 13 residues long. The CDR3 loop is CASSDTGQGELNF. CDR3 in DNA: TGTGCCAGCAGTGATACCGGACAGGGGGAGCTTAACTTC.

At least ten counts were recorded for this clonotype. The genes are TRBV20-1 and TRBJ2-1, with 7 bases matching TRBD1. Germline V CDR1 and CDR2: DFQATT, SNEGSKA (reference sequence). J lost 2 bases, V lost 4 bases, and 8 bases had no gene match. The CDR3 length is 15 residues. The CDR3 DNA reads as TGCAGTGCTACAAAGCCCGGGACAGCCTACAATGAGCAGTTCTTC. It codes for CSATKPGTAYNEQFF.

There are many counts of this clonotype. The genes are TRBV12-3 or TRBV12-4 and TRBJ2-2; no firm D call. The V gene lost 7 bases and the J gene lost 4 bases, with 7 bases spanning the gap. The CDR3 is made up of 12 amino acids. This CDR3 is CASTAFTGELFF. CDR3 nucleotides: TGTGCCAGCACCGCCTTCACCGGGGAGCTGTTTTTT.

This clonotype was found many times. The J gene is TRBJ2-5, the V gene TRBV7-2, with D hard to call. This CDR3 is 15 amino acids long. Trimming pared 1 base from V and 9 bases from J, leaving 18 bases between. The V gene's germline CDR1 is SGHTA and CDR2 FQGNSA. CDR3 DNA sequence: TGTGCCAGCAGCTTAGACGGTAGCTCCCACCGGGCCCAGTACTTC. Translation gives CASSLDGSSHRAQYF.

This clonotype was counted only a few times. The genes are TRBV5-1 and TRBJ1-5; weak D call: TRBD1 (5 bases). Germline loops: CDR1 SGHRS, CDR2 YFSETQ. This CDR3 comprises 17 residues. Trimming cost V 0 bases and J 2 bases, with 15 bases left between them. This chain's CDR3 is CASSLGPVGDGNQPQHF. The CDR3 DNA reads TGCGCCAGCAGCTTGGGCCCCGTAGGGGATGGCAATCAGCCCCAGCATTTT.

This rearrangement joins TRBV20-1 to TRBJ2-7, with 14 bases fitting TRBD2. J gave up 0 bases and V 6 bases, and 4 bases lay outside the gene matches. The CDR3 has 15 amino acids. Looked up from germline, CDR1 is DFQATT and CDR2 is SNEGSKA (reference sequence). The CDR3 sequence is CSAAGTSGSSYEQYF. Here the CDR3 DNA reads TGCAGTGCCGCAGGGACTAGCGGGAGCTCCTACGAGCAGTACTTC.

This sequence joins TRBV4-1 and TRBJ2-7; weak D call: TRBD1 (5 bases). The CDR3 runs to 15 residues. Trimming stripped 1 base from V and 2 bases from J, with 12 bases between. In germline, CDR1 is MGHRA, CDR2 YSYEKL. The CDR3 sequence: CASSQVQGPTYEQYF. For the CDR3, the DNA is TGCGCCAGCAGCCAAGTCCAGGGCCCAACCTACGAGCAGTACTTC.

This clonotype was seen at least ten times. The V gene is TRBV5-1, the J gene TRBJ2-3; weak D call: TRBD1 (6 bases). Per the germline V gene, CDR1 is SGHRS and CDR2 is YFSETQ. Deletions cut 0 bases from V and 3 bases from J, with 8 bases between. The CDR3 is 14 amino acids. The DNA for the CDR3 is TGCGCCAGCAGCTTGGGGGACAAGACAGATACGCAGTATTTT. This encodes CASSLGDKTDTQYF.

Remarks on this clonotype: This CDR3 is missing its conserved last phenylalanine or tryptophan, likely due to a read error. The V gene is TRBV12-3 or TRBV12-4, the J gene TRBJ2-2, with D possibly being TRBD1 (6 bases). V lost 6 bases and J 5 bases, leaving 13 bases between the germline ends. CDR3 size: 14 residues. CDR3 nucleotide sequence: TGTGCCAGCAGCAGATATACAGGGACCGGGGAGCTGTTTTCT. This encodes CASSRYTGTGELFS.

This clonotype was picked up a small number of times. The V gene is TRBV7-3, the J gene TRBJ2-3; 14 bases agree with TRBD2. CDR1 is SGHTA, CDR2 FQGTGA, per germline. The junction had 8 bases not matched to a gene; V was cut back by 1 base and J by 5 bases. The CDR3 is 18 amino acids. The CDR3 nucleotides are TGTGCCAGCAGCTTAAACGGACTAGCGGGAGGTCCTATAGATACGCAGTATTTT. It encodes CASSLNGLAGGPIDTQYF.